The next 20 T cell receptor beta chains were all read from a single sample in a study of cytomegalovirus exposure and HLA in healthy donors. PCR amplification relied on 60 Vbeta primers (plus 13 Jbeta primers). Sequencing was performed with immunoSEQ multiplex PCR; in TCRdb, only in-frame clones are kept and a portion is missing. Altogether under 200,000 clones are present, approximately 75% being singletons, with the ten largest covering less than 1.6%. The sample was PBMCs. Receptors were obtained from a girl aged 5-17 years in good health and CMV-seronegative.

This chain links TRBV19 with TRBJ1-4; perhaps TRBD1 as D (5 bases). Germline V gene sequence: CDR1 LNHDA, CDR2 SQIVND (reference sequence). CDR3 length: 14 residues. V shed 7 bases and J shed 3 bases, with 12 bases lying between them. DNA of the CDR3: TGTGCCAGTACCGGACACAAGGCTAATGAAAAACTGTTTTTT. It codes for CASTGHKANEKLFF.

V is TRBV14 and J is TRBJ1-1; 8 bases are a match to TRBD1. The CDR3 is 14 residues long. The germline V gene has CDR1 SGHDN and CDR2 FVKESK. V was pared by 3 bases and J by 4 bases, with 4 bases of the junction left unmatched. The DNA for the CDR3 is TGTGCCAGCAGCCAGGACACAGGGGGCACTGAAGCTTTCTTT. Translating it yields CASSQDTGGTEAFF. The full variable domain, with the rest looked up from reference TRBV14 and TRBJ1-1, is EAGVTQFPSHSVIEKGQTVTLRCDPISGHDNLYWYRRVMGKEIKFLLHFVKESKQDESGMPNNRFLAERTGGTYSTLKVQPAELEDSGVYFCASSQDTGGTEAFFGQGTRLTVV.

V gene TRBV10-1 combines with J gene TRBJ2-3; D not certain. From germline, CDR1 is WNHNN and CDR2 SYGVQD (reference sequence). CDR3 length: 12 residues. The V gene lost 4 bases and the J gene lost 4 bases, with 6 bases spanning the gap. DNA of the CDR3: TGCGCCAGCAGTGCTCTCCCAGATACGCAGTATTTT. This gives the protein CASSALPDTQYF.

The rearrangement links TRBV10-2 to TRBJ1-5; D call uncertain. This CDR3 spans 13 amino acids. Germline CDR1 WSHSY, CDR2 SAAADI. V dropped 5 bases and J dropped 6 bases, with 11 bases sitting between them. CDR3 in DNA: TGCGCCAGCAGTCAAGGAGGGCTTCAGCCCCAGCATTTT. Amino acid sequence: CASSQGGLQPQHF.

This chain links TRBV7-6 with TRBJ2-7, with 8 bases matching TRBD2. Losses at the gene ends were 5 bases for V and 4 bases for J; bases not matched to a gene: 13. Germline CDR1 and CDR2: SGHVS and FNYEAQ. This CDR3 region has 16 residues. CDR3 region: CASSPSVGLVGYEQYF. DNA of the CDR3: TGTGCCAGCAGCCCCTCGGTGGGACTAGTTGGTTACGAGCAGTACTTC.

The V and J genes are TRBV30 and TRBJ1-6; 7 nucleotides agree with TRBD1. V shed 2 bases, J shed 6 bases, and the junction held 16 bases outside the gene matches. CDR1 is GTSNPN and CDR2 is SVGIG in the germline V gene (reference sequence). The CDR3 totals 18 residues. The CDR3 nucleotides are TGTGCCTGGAGTCCCCCCGTTTTCCTGACAGGGTCTAATTCACCCCTCCACTTT. It yields the protein CAWSPPVFLTGSNSPLHF.

The J gene is TRBJ2-5, the V gene TRBV4-1; 7 bases are a match to TRBD1. This CDR3 is built from 16 residues. The V and J ends lost 1 base and 2 bases, in that order; junction bases with no gene match: 7. Germline V gene data show CDR1 as MGHRA and CDR2 as YSYEKL. CDR3 protein: CASSQGGGAGQETQYF. The CDR3 DNA reads as TGCGCCAGCAGCCAAGGAGGGGGCGCCGGGCAAGAGACCCAGTACTTC.

This chain joins TRBV6-5 and TRBJ1-4, with TRBD1 matching 8 bases. The V and J ends lost 6 bases and 4 bases, in that order; junction bases with no gene match: 1. The CDR3 spans 13 residues. Germline lookup yields CDR1 MNHEY and CDR2 SVGAGI. The DNA for the CDR3 is TGTGCCAGCAGGGGACAGGATAATGAAAAACTGTTTTTT. Translated, it gives CASRGQDNEKLFF.

The chain employs TRBV6-5 and TRBJ2-2; maybe TRBD1 (5 bases). Germline CDR1 and CDR2: MNHEY and SVGAGI. V was cut by 7 bases and J by 6 bases, with 18 bases left in between. The CDR3 spans 15 residues. Here the CDR3 reads CASKQAQGTSGELFF. CDR3 coding DNA: TGTGCCAGCAAACAGGCCCAAGGAACGTCCGGGGAGCTGTTTTTT.

The gene calls are TRBV5-1 and TRBJ1-2, with 9 nucleotides matching TRBD1. The CDR3 is 14 residues long. Germline CDR1 reads SGHRS; CDR2 reads YFSETQ. J gave up 10 bases and V 1 base, and 8 bases lay outside the gene matches. The CDR3 DNA sequence: TGCGCCAGCAGCTTGAGGACAGGGGATTCGCCCTACACCTTC. Translating it yields CASSLRTGDSPYTF.

The V call is TRBV2, the J call TRBJ1-2, with 7 bases fitting TRBD1. V trimming: 8 bases; J trimming: 7 bases; junction bases outside the gene matches: 4. Germline lookup yields CDR1 SNHLY and CDR2 FYNNEI. The CDR3 covers 11 residues. The CDR3 loop is CASVSGGGYTF. Written as DNA, the CDR3 is TGTGCCAGCGTATCAGGGGGTGGCTACACCTTC.

This clone was found once. This CDR3 reads CAISDSTASYEQYF. CDR3 bases: TGTGCCATCAGTGACTCGACAGCCTCCTACGAGCAGTACTTC. The V and J genes are TRBV10-3 and TRBJ2-7, with a weak D call TRBD1 (5 bases). This CDR3 spans 14 amino acids. Trimming cost V 3 bases and J 0 bases, with 9 bases left between them. Germline assignment: CDR1 ENHRY and CDR2 SYGVKD.

DNA of the CDR3: TGTGCCAGCAGCTGGAGTAGCGGACACGCGAACACCGGGGAGCTGTTTTTT. Translation gives CASSWSSGHANTGELFF. The J gene is TRBJ2-2, the V gene TRBV7-9; a possible D gene is TRBD2 (6 bases). V was trimmed by 4 bases and J by 0 bases, leaving 15 bases between them. The CDR3 covers 17 residues. Germline V gives CDR1 SEHNR, CDR2 FQNEAQ (reference sequence).

This clone appeared a few times. The CDR3, as DNA: TGCGCCAGCAGCCTAGAGGTGAACACTGAAGCTTTCTTT. Protein sequence: CASSLEVNTEAFF. The gene calls are TRBV10-2 and TRBJ1-1; no clear D. CDR3 size: 13 residues. Germline-derived CDR1 and CDR2 are WSHSY and SAAADI. V dropped 6 bases and J dropped 0 bases, with 8 bases sitting between them.

The chain employs TRBV6-1 and TRBJ2-1; 7 bases are shared with TRBD1. CDR1 and CDR2 (germline): MNHNS, SASEGT. V shed 7 bases and J 5 bases; nucleotides not matched to a gene: 5. The CDR3 is 13 amino acids. This chain's CDR3 is CASTKGQNNEQFF. In DNA form, the CDR3 reads TGTGCCAGCACTAAGGGACAGAACAATGAGCAGTTCTTC.

A single count supports this clone. The CDR3 bases are TGCAGCGTTATACAGGGGGCTCGGGGCTACACCTTC. Amino acids: CSVIQGARGYTF. The chain employs TRBV29-1 and TRBJ1-2; TRBD1 matches 9 bases. The length of the CDR3 is 12 residues. The V gene end was trimmed by 5 bases and the J gene end by 8 bases; junction bases not matched to a gene: 6. The germline gives CDR1 SQVTM, CDR2 ANQGSEA.

V is TRBV5-1 and J is TRBJ2-2, with a possible D match to TRBD1 (6 bases). This CDR3 has 14 residues. V was shortened by 5 bases and J by 1 base, with 9 bases between the two germline ends. Germline V gene lookup returns CDR1 SGHRS and CDR2 YFSETQ. CDR3 sequence: CASRLGQNTGELFF. The CDR3 coding sequence is TGCGCCAGCAGGCTGGGACAGAACACCGGGGAGCTGTTTTTT.

This clone is medium-sized in the sample. The V gene is TRBV4-1, the J gene TRBJ2-1, with TRBD2 matching over 11 bases. Germline loops: CDR1 MGHRA, CDR2 YSYEKL. Trimming took 1 base from V and 8 from J; bases not matched to a gene: 7. The CDR3 covers 16 residues. CDR3 bases: TGCGCCAGCAGCCAAGTTGGGACTAGCGGACTCGATGAGCAGTTCTTC. Translation: CASSQVGTSGLDEQFF.

This clone has a handful of counts. The genes are TRBV5-1 and TRBJ2-5, with 10 nucleotides matching TRBD2. Trimming cost V 0 bases and J 0 bases; bases outside gene matches: 5. There are 17 residues in the CDR3. Germline assignment: CDR1 SGHRS and CDR2 YFSETQ. The CDR3 nucleotides read TGCGCCAGCAGCTTGGGCCAGCGGGGGGGTTACCAAGAGACCCAGTACTTC. Amino acid sequence: CASSLGQRGGYQETQYF.

As DNA, the CDR3 is TGTGCCAGCAGCCCTGGTGTAGCCCAAGAGACCCAGTACTTC. It translates to CASSPGVAQETQYF. The rearrangement joins TRBV6-1 to TRBJ2-5; D remains unclear. Looked up from germline, CDR1 is MNHNS and CDR2 is SASEGT. The CDR3 contains 14 residues. V was cut by 6 bases and J by 1 base, with 12 bases left in between.